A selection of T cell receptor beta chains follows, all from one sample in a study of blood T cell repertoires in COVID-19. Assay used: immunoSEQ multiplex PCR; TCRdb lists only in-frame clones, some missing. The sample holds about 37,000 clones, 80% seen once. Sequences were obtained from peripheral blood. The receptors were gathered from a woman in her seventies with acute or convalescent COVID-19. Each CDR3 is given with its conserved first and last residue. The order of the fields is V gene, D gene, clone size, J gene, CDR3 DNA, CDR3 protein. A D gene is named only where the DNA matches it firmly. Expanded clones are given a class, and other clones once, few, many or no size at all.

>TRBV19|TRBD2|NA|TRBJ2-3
TGTGCCAGTAGGACTAGCGGGGCGTTTAGCACAGATACGCAGTATTTT
CASRTSGAFSTDTQYF
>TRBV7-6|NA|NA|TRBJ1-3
TGTGCCAGCAGCCCACGTACGGGGACAAGTGGAAACACCATATATTTT
CASSPRTGTSGNTIYF
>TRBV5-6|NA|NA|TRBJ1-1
TGTGCCAGCAGCTTTGGGGGGACGTTTGGCACTGAAGCTTTCTTT
CASSFGGTFGTEAFF
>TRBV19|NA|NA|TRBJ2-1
TGTGCCAGTAGTATAGGTTCAGGGGTACTTAGAAATGAGCAGTTCTTC
CASSIGSGVLRNEQFF
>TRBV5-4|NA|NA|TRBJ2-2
TGTGCCAGCAGCTTCGGGAAAACGAACACCGGGGAGCTGTTTTTT
CASSFGKTNTGELFF
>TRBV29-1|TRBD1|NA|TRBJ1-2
TGCAGCGTTCGTAGGGGGCGCTTGGATGGCTACACCTTC
CSVRRGRLDGYTF
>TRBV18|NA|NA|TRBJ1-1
TGTGCCAGCTCACCACCAGGCCAGGGCATGAACACTGAAGCTTTCTTT
CASSPPGQGMNTEAFF
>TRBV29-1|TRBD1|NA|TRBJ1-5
TGCAGCGTCCGGACAGGTCAGGGCAATCAGCCCCAGCATTTT
CSVRTGQGNQPQHF
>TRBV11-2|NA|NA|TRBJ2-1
TGTGCCAGCCGACGCGCTAGCGACCCCTACAATGAGCAGTTCTTC
CASRRASDPYNEQFF
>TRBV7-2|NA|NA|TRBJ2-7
TGTGCCAGCAGCTCAACCTACGAGCAGTACTTC
CASSSTYEQYF
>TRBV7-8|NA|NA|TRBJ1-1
TGTGCCAGCAGCTCGGGTATGAACACTGAAGCTTTCTTT
CASSSGMNTEAFF
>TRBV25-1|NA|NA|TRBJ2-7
TGTGCCAGCTATTTCCGACGACAGGTCTACGAGCAGTACTTC
CASYFRRQVYEQYF
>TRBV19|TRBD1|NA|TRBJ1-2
TGTGCCAGTAGCGGGACAGGGATAAATGCTAACTATGGCTACACCTTC
CASSGTGINANYGYTF
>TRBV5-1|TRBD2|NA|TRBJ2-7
TGCGCCAGCAGCCCAGCGGGAGGGCCCTACGAGCAGTACTTC
CASSPAGGPYEQYF
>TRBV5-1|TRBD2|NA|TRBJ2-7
TGCGCCAGCAGCCGGACTAGCGGGAGTATCACCTACGAGCAGTACTTC
CASSRTSGSITYEQYF
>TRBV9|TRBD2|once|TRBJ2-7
TGTGCCAGCAGCCCTCGTTGGCGCGGGGGGGCCGAGCAGTACTTC
CASSPRWRGGAEQYF
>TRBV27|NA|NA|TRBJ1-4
TGTGCCAGCAGTAGCGAGCCTGGAGGAAAACTGTTTTTT
CASSSEPGGKLFF
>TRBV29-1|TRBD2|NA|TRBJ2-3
TGCAGCGTTGTTCGAGCGGGGGGCACAGATACGCAGTATTTT
CSVVRAGGTDTQYF
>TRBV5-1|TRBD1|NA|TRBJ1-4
TGCGCCAGCAGCTGGGGGACAGCTGAAAAACTGTTTTTT
CASSWGTAEKLFF
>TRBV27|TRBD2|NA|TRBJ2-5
TGTGCCAGCAGGTTAGCGGGGCAAGAGACCCAGTACTTC
CASRLAGQETQYF
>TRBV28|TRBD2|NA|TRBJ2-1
TGTGCCTTGGGGTCTAGCGGGCTCCCTTCGGATGAGCAGTTCTTC
CALGSSGLPSDEQFF
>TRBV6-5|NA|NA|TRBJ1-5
TGTGCCAGCAGCACGAGGGAAGGCCAGCCCCAGCATTTT
CASSTREGQPQHF